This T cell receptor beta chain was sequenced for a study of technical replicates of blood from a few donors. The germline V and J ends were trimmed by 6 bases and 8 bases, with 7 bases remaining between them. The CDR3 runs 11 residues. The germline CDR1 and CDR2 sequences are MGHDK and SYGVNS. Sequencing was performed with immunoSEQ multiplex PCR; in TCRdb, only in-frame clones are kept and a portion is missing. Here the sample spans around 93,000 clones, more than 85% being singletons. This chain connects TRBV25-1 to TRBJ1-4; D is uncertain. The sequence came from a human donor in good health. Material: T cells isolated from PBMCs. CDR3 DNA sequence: TGTGCCAGCAGCGAACAGGAAAAACTGTTTTTT. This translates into CASSEQEKLFF.